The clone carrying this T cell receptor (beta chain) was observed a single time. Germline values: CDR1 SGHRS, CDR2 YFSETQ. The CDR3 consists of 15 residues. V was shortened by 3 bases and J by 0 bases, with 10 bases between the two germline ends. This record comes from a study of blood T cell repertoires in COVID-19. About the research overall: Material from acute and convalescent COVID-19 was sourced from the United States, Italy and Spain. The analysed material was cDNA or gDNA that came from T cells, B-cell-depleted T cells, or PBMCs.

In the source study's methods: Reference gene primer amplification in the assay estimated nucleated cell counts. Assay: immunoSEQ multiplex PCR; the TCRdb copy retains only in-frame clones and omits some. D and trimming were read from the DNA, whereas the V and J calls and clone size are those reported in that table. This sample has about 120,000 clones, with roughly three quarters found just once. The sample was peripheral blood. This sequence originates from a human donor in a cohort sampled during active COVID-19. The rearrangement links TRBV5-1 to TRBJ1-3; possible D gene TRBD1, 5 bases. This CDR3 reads CASSWGVSSGNTIYF. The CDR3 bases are TGCGCCAGCAGCTGGGGGGTGAGCTCTGGAAACACCATATATTTT.